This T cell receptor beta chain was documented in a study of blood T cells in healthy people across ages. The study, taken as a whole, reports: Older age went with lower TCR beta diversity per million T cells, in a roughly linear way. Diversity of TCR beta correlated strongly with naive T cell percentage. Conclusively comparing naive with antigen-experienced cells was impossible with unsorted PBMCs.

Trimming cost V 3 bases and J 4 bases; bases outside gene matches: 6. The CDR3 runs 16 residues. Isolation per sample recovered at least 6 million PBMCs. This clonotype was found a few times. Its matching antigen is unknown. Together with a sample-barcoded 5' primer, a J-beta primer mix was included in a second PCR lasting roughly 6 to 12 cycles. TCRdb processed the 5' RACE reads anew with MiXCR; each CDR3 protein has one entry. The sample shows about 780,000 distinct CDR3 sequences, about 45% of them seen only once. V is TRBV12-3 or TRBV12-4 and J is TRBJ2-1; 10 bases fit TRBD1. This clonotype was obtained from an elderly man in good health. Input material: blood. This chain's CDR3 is CASSLGRDRGYNEQFF. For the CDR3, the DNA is TGTGCCAGCAGTTTGGGCCGGGACAGGGGATACAATGAGCAGTTCTTC.